The 8 T cell receptor beta chains below come from one sample, sequenced in a study of cytomegalovirus exposure and HLA in healthy donors. Primers: 60 Vbeta forward and 13 Jbeta reverse. Measured with immunoSEQ multiplex PCR; TCRdb has only the in-frame clones, and not every one. The sample totals some 130,000 clones; its top ten clones hold 1.5% to 2%. The sequenced sample was PBMCs. The receptors were gathered from a woman in her thirties or forties in good health and CMV-seropositive.

The V and J genes are TRBV6-1 and TRBJ1-3, with D possibly TRBD1 on 5 matching bases. The CDR3 is made up of 15 amino acids. Trimming shortened V by 4 bases and J by 1 base, and 11 bases separated the two germline ends. In germline, CDR1 is MNHNS, CDR2 SASEGT. The DNA of the CDR3 is TGTGCCAGCAGTGGGGTTCGACAGTCTGGAAACACCATATATTTT. Translating gives CASSGVRQSGNTIYF.

This chain uses TRBV11-2 with TRBJ1-4; D might be TRBD1 (5 bases). The CDR3 is 15 residues long. CDR1 SGHAT and CDR2 FQNNGV come from the germline V gene. The V end was cut by 5 bases, the J end by 4 bases, with 14 bases between. The CDR3 sequence is CASSARGGNNEKLFF. CDR3 nucleotides: TGTGCCAGCAGCGCCCGGGGGGGGAATAATGAAAAACTGTTTTTT. The full variable domain, rest sourced from reference TRBV11-2 and TRBJ1-4, is EAGVAQSPRYKIIEKRQSVAFWCNPISGHATLYWYQQILGQGPKLLIQFQNNGVVDDSQLPKDRFSAERLKGVDSTLKIQPAKLEDSAVYLCASSARGGNNEKLFFGSGTQLSVL.

The chain combines TRBV6-5 with TRBJ2-7; 11 nucleotides match TRBD2. Unmatched junction bases numbered 10, after V lost 6 bases and J lost 6 bases. This CDR3 contains 15 residues. Germline V gene sequence: CDR1 MNHEY, CDR2 SVGAGI. The CDR3 nucleotides are TGTGCCAGCAGGTCGGCTAGCGGGAGGTTTGGCGAGCAGTACTTC. This codes for CASRSASGRFGEQYF.

The J gene is TRBJ2-7, the V gene TRBV5-1; 9 bases agree with TRBD2. From germline, CDR1 is SGHRS and CDR2 YFSETQ. V was clipped by 2 bases and J by 0 bases; unmatched bases: 6. There are 16 residues in the CDR3. The CDR3 DNA sequence: TGCGCCAGCAGCTTCGCTAGCGGGAAGGCCTCCTACGAGCAGTACTTC. Its translation is CASSFASGKASYEQYF.

The J gene is TRBJ2-5, the V gene TRBV7-6; D is possibly TRBD1 (6 bases). Between the trimmed V and J ends, which lost 5 bases and 0 bases, there was a span of 16 bases. Germline V gene lookup returns CDR1 SGHVS and CDR2 FNYEAQ. The CDR3 is 16 amino acids. The chain's CDR3 is CASSQSGTRYQETQYF. Here the CDR3 DNA reads TGTGCCAGCAGCCAATCCGGGACAAGGTACCAAGAGACCCAGTACTTC.

The genes are TRBV30 and TRBJ1-1; D is perhaps TRBD1 (6 bases). The CDR3 is 13 residues long. V was shortened by 1 base and J by 4 bases, with 10 bases between the two germline ends. CDR1 is GTSNPN, CDR2 SVGIG, per germline (reference sequence). The CDR3 region has the DNA TGTGCCTGGAGTGGTTTAGGGGGCACTGAAGCTTTCTTT. This sequence encodes CAWSGLGGTEAFF.

The gene calls are TRBV5-6 and TRBJ1-6; D is perhaps TRBD1 (5 bases). CDR1 is SGHDT, CDR2 YYEEEE, per germline. Trimming left V 3 bases short and J 0 bases short, with 16 bases between. This CDR3 spans 18 amino acids. The CDR3 DNA is TGTGCCAGCAGCTGGGGGTCGGCGGGGAGCTCCTATAATTCACCCCTCCACTTT. This codes for CASSWGSAGSSYNSPLHF.

This sequence joins TRBV29-1 and TRBJ2-3; 10 nucleotides agree with TRBD1. V was pared by 1 base and J by 6 bases, with 7 bases of the junction left unmatched. CDR3 length equals 15 residues. The germline gives CDR1 SQVTM, CDR2 ANQGSEA. The CDR3 nucleotides read TGCAGCGTTGAAGGGACAGGGGGACTAGAGGATACGCAGTATTTT. Encoded protein: CSVEGTGGLEDTQYF.